The 5 T cell receptor beta chains given below trace back to one sample, sequenced in a study of beta chain features in type 1 diabetes. Whole-study findings and limits: Shorter TCRB CDR3s, moderately but significantly so, were found in Type 1 diabetes patients in all four CD4+ subsets.

Since all of the isolated RNA was reverse transcribed, expressed TCRB transcripts were what got sequenced. This table comes from immunoSEQ multiplex PCR, and its TCRdb copy is limited to in-frame clones, with some not included. The sample lists 130,000 to 150,000 clones, about an eighth occurring once. Which antigens these TCRs recognize remains unknown. Sequencing used central memory CD4+ T cells from blood. Every receptor here comes from a man between 18 and 35 years old with type 1 diabetes.

The chain recombines TRBV6-5 with TRBJ1-1, with D unclear. Deletions cut 0 bases from V and 11 bases from J, with 13 bases between. The CDR3 has 13 residues. In germline, CDR1 is MNHEY, CDR2 SVGAGI. The CDR3 DNA reads TGTGCCAGCAGTTACTCGGGAGGGCAGCGGGCTTTCTTT. Amino acid sequence: CASSYSGGQRAFF.

DNA of the CDR3: TGCAGCGTTGAAAGACAGGATAACACTGAAGCTTTCTTT. Translation gives CSVERQDNTEAFF. V usage is TRBV29-1 and J usage is TRBJ1-1; the D gene is possibly TRBD1 (6 bases). The CDR3 spans 13 residues. Germline V gene lookup returns CDR1 SQVTM and CDR2 ANQGSEA. Deletions cut 2 bases from V and 2 bases from J, with 9 bases between.

The J gene is TRBJ2-7, the V gene TRBV5-1; D possibly corresponds to TRBD1 (6 bases). With 4 bases removed from V and 3 bases from J, the gap between germline ends came to 8 bases. Germline-derived CDR1 and CDR2 are SGHRS and YFSETQ. The CDR3 has 12 amino acids. The CDR3 bases are TGCGCCAGCAGCCGACAGGACTACGAGCAGTACTTC. As protein: CASSRQDYEQYF.

The chain employs TRBV29-1 and TRBJ1-1, with D hard to call. The V gene lost 5 bases and the J gene lost 0 bases, with 7 bases spanning the gap. CDR1 is SQVTM and CDR2 is ANQGSEA in the germline V gene. The CDR3 length is 12 residues. Here the CDR3 reads CSVSSVNTEAFF. The CDR3 DNA follows: TGCAGCGTTTCTTCAGTGAACACTGAAGCTTTCTTT.

Worth noting for this clone: A far larger clone is a single base away, which makes a read error likely. The chain carries TRBV9 and TRBJ1-1; D is possibly TRBD1 (5 bases). This CDR3 has 17 residues. Trimming removed 0 bases from V and 8 bases from J, with 23 bases in between. The germline V gene encodes CDR1 SGDLS and CDR2 YYNGEE. The CDR3 here is CASSVATWAEAGTEAFF. The CDR3 region has the DNA TGTGCCAGCAGCGTAGCTACTTGGGCGGAGGCAGGGACCGAAGCTTTCTTT.